The TCR beta chain under discussion was sequenced for a study of shared clonotypes between healthy human individuals. Overall study results and limits: Relative to memory subsets, naive subsets generally showed larger estimated richness. Across a handful of donors, naive CD4 shared 5% to 6%, naive CD8 more than 3%, memory CD4 roughly 2.3%, memory CD8 under 0.5%.

As to this clone: The antigen is unknown.

Naive CD8 cells lacked CD45RO, underwent positive selection for CCR7 and left out terminally differentiated effector memory CD45RA+ cells. Sorted-subset replicate PCR reactions were performed with about 190 ng DNA, corresponding to some 32,000 T cell genomes. Profiled with immunoSEQ multiplex PCR; TCRdb holds only in-frame clones, not every one. The profile shows around 1.9 million clones, roughly 93% of them singletons. V lost 11 bases and J lost 0, with 14 bases in between. The CDR3 is 13 residues long. In germline, CDR1 is SNHLY, CDR2 FYNNEI. The chain joins TRBV2 to TRBJ2-7; D possibly corresponds to TRBD2 (7 bases). This TCR came from a man in his late teens or twenties in good health. Some clones in this sample may be carry-over from other donors' samples. The specimen was naive CD8+ T cells from PBMCs. The DNA of the CDR3 is TGTGCCGCGGGGGACAAGCTCTCCTACGAGCAGTACTTC. This gives the protein CAAGDKLSYEQYF.